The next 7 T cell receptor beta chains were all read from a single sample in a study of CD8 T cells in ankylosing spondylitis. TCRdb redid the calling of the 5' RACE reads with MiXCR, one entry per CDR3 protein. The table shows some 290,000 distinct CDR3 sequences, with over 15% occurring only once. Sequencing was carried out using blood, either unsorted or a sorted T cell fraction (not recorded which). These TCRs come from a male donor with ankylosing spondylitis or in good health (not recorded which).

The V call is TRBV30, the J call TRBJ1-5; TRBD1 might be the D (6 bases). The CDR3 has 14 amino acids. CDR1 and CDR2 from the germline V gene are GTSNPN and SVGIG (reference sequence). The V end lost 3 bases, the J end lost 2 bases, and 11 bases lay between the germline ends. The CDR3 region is CAWSNGGRNQPQHF. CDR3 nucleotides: TGTGCCTGGAGCAATGGGGGGCGCAATCAGCCCCAGCATTTT.

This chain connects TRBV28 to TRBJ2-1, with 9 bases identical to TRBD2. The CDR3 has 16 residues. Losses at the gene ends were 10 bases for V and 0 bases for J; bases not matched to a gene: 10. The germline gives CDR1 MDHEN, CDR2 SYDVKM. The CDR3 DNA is TGTGCCACCAGGGAGCGGGGGGCTAGCTCCTACAATGAGCAGTTCTTC. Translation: CATRERGASSYNEQFF.

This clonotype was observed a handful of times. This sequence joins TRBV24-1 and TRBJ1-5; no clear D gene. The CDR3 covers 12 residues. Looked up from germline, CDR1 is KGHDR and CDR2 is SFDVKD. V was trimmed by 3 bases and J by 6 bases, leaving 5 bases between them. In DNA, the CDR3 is TGTGCCACCAGTGATCCTGGTCAGCCCCAGCATTTT. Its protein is CATSDPGQPQHF.

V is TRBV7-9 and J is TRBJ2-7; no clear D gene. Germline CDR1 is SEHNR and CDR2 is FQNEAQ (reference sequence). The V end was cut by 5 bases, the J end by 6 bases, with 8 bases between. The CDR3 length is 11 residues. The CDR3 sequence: CASSKDREQYV. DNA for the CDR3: TGTGCCAGCAGCAAAGACCGCGAGCAGTACGTC.

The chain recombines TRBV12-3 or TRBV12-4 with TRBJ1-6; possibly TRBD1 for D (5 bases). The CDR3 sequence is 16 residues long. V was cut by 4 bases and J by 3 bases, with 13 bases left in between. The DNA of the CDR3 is TGTGCCAGCAGTTCCCTGATGAGGGGCTATAATTCACCCCTCCACTTT. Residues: CASSSLMRGYNSPLHF.

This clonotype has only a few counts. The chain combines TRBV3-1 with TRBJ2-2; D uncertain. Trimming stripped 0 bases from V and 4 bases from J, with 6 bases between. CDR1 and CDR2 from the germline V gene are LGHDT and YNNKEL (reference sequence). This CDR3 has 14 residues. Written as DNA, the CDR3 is TGTGCCAGCAGCCAAGATCCGGGCACCGGGGAGCTGTTTTTT. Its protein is CASSQDPGTGELFF.

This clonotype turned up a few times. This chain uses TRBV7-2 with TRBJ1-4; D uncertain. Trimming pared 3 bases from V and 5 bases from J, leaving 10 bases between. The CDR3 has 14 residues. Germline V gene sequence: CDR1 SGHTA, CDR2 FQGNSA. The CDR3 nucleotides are TGTGCCAGCAGCTTGGAGTTTGGGAATGAAAAACTGTTTTTT. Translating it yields CASSLEFGNEKLFF.